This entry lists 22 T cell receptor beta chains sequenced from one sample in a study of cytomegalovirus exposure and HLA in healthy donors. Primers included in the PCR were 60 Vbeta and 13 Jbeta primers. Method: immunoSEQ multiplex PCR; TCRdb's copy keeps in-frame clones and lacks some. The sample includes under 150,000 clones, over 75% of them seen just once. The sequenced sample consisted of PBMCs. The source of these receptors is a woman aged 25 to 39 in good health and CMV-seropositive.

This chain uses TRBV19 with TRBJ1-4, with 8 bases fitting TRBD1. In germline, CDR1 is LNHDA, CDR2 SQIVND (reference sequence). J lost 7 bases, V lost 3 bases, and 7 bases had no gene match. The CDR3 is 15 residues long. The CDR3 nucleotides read TGTGCCAGTAGTATCGGGGACAGGTGGGGTGAAAAACTGTTTTTT. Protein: CASSIGDRWGEKLFF.

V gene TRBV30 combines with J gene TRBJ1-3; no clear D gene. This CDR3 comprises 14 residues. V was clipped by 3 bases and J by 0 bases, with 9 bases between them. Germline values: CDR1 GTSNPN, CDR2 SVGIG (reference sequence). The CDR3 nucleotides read TGTGCCTGGAGGACACTGAGCTCTGGAAACACCATATATTTT. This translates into CAWRTLSSGNTIYF.

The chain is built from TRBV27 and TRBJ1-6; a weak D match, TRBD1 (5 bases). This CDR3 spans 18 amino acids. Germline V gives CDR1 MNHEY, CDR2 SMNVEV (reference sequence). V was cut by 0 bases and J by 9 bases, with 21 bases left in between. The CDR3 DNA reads TGTGCCAGCAGTTTATCCGGGGGAGGCTCGCGTGGTGGTTCACCCCTCCACTTT. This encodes CASSLSGGGSRGGSPLHF.

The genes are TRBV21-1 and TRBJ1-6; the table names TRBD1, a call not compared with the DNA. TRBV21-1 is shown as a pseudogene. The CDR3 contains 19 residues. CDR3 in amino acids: CASSPRWDRGPSYNSPLHF. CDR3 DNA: TGTGCCAGCAGCCCCCGTTGGGACAGGGGGCCGTCCTATAATTCACCCCTCCACTTT.

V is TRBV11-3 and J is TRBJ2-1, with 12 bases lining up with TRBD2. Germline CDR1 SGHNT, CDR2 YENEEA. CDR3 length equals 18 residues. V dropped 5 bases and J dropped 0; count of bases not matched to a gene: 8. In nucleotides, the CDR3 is TGTGCCAGCAGCACCGGGACTAGCGGGTTAAGCTCCTACAATGAGCAGTTCTTC. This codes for CASSTGTSGLSSYNEQFF.

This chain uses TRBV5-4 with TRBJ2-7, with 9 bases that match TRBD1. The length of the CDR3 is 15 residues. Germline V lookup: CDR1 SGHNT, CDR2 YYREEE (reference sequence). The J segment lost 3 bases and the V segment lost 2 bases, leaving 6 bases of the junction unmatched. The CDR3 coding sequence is TGTGCCAGCAGCTTTGGGGACAGGGATGACTACGAGCAGTACTTC. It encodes CASSFGDRDDYEQYF.

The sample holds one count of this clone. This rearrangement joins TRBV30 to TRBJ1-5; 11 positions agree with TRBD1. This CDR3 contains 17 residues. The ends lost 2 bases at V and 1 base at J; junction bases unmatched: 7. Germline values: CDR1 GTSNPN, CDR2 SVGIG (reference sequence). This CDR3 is CAWSRDRGGLSNQPQHF. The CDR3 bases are TGTGCCTGGAGTCGGGACAGGGGGGGGCTGAGCAATCAGCCCCAGCATTTT.

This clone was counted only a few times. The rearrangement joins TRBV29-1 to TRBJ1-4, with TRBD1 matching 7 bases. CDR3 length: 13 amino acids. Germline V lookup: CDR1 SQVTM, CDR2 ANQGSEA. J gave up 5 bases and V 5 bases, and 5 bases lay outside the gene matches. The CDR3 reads CSVLVQGNEKLFF. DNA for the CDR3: TGCAGCGTTTTGGTACAGGGGAATGAAAAACTGTTTTTT.

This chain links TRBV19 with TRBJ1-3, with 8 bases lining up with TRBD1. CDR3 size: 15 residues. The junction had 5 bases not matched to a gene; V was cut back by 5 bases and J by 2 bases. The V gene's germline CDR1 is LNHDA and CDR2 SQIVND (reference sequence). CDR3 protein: CASSPQGATGNTIYF. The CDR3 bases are TGTGCCAGTAGTCCTCAGGGGGCGACTGGAAACACCATATATTTT.

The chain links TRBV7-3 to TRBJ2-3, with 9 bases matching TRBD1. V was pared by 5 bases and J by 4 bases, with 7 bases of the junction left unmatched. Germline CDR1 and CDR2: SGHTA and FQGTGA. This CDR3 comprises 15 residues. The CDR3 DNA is TGTGCCAGCAGCCTACTGGGACAGGGCCCAGATACGCAGTATTTT. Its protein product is CASSLLGQGPDTQYF.

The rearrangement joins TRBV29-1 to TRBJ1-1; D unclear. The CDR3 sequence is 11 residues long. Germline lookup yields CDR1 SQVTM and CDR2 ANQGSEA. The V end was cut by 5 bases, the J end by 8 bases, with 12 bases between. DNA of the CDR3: TGCAGCGTTCGTGATGCTCGGGAAGCTTTCTTT. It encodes CSVRDAREAFF. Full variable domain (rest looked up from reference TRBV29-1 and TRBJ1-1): SAVISQKPSRDICQRGTSLTIQCQVDSQVTMMFWYRQQPGQSLTLIATANQGSEATYESGFVIDKFPISRPNLTFSTLTVSNMSPEDSSIYLCSVRDAREAFFGQGTRLTVV.

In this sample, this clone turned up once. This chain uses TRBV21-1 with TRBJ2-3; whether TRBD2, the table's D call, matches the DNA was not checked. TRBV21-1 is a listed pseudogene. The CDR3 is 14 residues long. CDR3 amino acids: CASSKHHRVNTQYF. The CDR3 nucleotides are TGTGCCAGCAGCAAACATCACCGGGTTAATACGCAGTATTTT.

In nucleotides, the CDR3 is TGCGCCAGCAGCTTGGTTTACGGGGGCACTGAAGCTTTCTTT. Encoded protein: CASSLVYGGTEAFF. The gene calls are TRBV5-1 and TRBJ1-1, with D possibly matching TRBD1 (5 bases). Trimming took 0 bases from V and 4 from J, leaving 10 bases between them. Germline CDR1 and CDR2: SGHRS and YFSETQ. The CDR3 is made up of 14 amino acids.

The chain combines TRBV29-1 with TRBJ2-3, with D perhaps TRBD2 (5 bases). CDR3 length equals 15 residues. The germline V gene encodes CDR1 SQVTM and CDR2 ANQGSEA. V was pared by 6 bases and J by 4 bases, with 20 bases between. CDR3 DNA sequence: TGCAGCGTGGATCCGCCCGGGGATTCGGCAGATACGCAGTATTTT. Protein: CSVDPPGDSADTQYF.

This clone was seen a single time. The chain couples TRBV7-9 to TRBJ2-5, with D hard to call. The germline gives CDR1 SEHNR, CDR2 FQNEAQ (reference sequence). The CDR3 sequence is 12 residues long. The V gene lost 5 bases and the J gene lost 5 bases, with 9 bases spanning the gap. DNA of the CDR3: TGTGCCAGCAGCCTCCCCCCGGAGACCCAGTACTTC. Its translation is CASSLPPETQYF.

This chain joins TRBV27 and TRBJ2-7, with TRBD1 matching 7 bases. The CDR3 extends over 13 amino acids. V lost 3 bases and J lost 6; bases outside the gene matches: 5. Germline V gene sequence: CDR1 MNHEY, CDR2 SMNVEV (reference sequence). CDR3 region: CASSFTGAGEQYF. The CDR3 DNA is TGTGCCAGCAGTTTTACAGGGGCAGGCGAGCAGTACTTC.

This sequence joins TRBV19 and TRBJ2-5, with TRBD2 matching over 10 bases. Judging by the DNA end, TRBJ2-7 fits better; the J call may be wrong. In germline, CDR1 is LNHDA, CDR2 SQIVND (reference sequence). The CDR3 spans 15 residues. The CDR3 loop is CASRQREGLGDEQYF. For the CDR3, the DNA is TGTGCCAGTAGGCAGCGGGAGGGCCTGGGCGACGAGCAGTACTTC.

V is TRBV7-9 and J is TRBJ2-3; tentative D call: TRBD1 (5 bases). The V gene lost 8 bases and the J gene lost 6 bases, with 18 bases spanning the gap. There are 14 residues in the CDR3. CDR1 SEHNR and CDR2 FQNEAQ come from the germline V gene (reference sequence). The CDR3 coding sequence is TGTGCCAGCCACTTTAGGGGCTCGTTGGATACGCAGTATTTT. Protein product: CASHFRGSLDTQYF.

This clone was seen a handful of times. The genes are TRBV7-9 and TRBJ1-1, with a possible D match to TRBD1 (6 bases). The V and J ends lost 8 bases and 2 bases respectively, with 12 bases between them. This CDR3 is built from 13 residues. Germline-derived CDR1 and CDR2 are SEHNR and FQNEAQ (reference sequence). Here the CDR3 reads CASGTQSNTEAFF. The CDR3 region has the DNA TGTGCCAGCGGGACACAGTCTAACACTGAAGCTTTCTTT.

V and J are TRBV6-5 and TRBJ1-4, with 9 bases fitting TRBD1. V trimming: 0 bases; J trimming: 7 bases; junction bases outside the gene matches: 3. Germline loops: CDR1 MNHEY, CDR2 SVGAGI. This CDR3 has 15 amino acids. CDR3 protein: CASSYSGQGGEKLFF. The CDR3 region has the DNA TGTGCCAGCAGTTACTCGGGACAGGGAGGTGAAAAACTGTTTTTT.

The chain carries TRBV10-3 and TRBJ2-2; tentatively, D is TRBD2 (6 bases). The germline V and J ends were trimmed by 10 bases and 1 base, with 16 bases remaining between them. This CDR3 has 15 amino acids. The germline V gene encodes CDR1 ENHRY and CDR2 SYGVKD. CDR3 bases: TGTGCCACACGACCTGCAGCGGGGAACACCGGGGAGCTGTTTTTT. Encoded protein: CATRPAAGNTGELFF.

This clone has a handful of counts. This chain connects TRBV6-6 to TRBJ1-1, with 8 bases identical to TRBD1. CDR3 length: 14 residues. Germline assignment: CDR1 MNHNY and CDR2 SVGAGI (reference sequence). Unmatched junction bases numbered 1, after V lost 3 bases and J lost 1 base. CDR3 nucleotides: TGTGCCAGCAGTTATACAGGGGGGAACACTGAAGCTTTCTTT. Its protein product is CASSYTGGNTEAFF.